Below, 30 T cell receptor beta chains from the same sample are listed, as sequenced in a study of T cells in Graves' hyperthyroidism and ophthalmopathy. Amplification of TCR beta CDR3 regions was performed using RNA transcripts as template. First-round RT-PCR of the TCR CDR3 relied on the HTBI primer set. MiXCR, applied by TCRdb to the multiplex PCR reads, yields one record per CDR3 protein. The sample records about 480,000 distinct CDR3 sequences, approximately 23% being singletons. Input material: blood. The receptors were gathered from a woman aged 65 to 85 with Graves' ophthalmopathy.

Many counts were recorded for this clonotype. The chain carries TRBV2 and TRBJ2-7; 12 nucleotides line up with TRBD2. With 6 bases clipped from V and 6 bases from J, the junction kept 6 bases outside the gene matches. The germline CDR1 and CDR2 sequences are SNHLY and FYNNEI. CDR3 length: 14 amino acids. The CDR3 region is CASRVLAGGSEQYF. CDR3 in DNA: TGTGCCAGCAGAGTACTAGCGGGAGGCTCCGAGCAGTACTTC. The full variable domain, in which reference TRBV2 and TRBJ2-7 provide the parts outside the CDR3, is EPEVTQTPSHQVTQMGQEVILRCVPISNHLYFYWYRQILGQKVEFLVSFYNNEISEKSEIFDDQFSVERPDGSNFTLKIRSTKLEDSAMYFCASRVLAGGSEQYFGPGTRLTVT.

This clonotype was detected only a few times. J is TRBJ2-1 and V is TRBV27; 11 bases are shared with TRBD2. This CDR3 comprises 16 residues. The junction had 8 bases not matched to a gene; V was cut back by 7 bases and J by 3 bases. The germline V gene encodes CDR1 MNHEY and CDR2 SMNVEV (reference sequence). This CDR3 is CASTVEGTSGYNEQFF. The CDR3 DNA follows: TGTGCCAGCACGGTAGAAGGGACTAGCGGCTACAATGAGCAGTTCTTC.

This clonotype was counted only a few times. The J gene is TRBJ1-6, the V gene TRBV12-3 or TRBV12-4; tentatively, D is TRBD1 (6 bases). The CDR3 has 14 amino acids. Trimming cost V 5 bases and J 8 bases, with 13 bases left between them. The CDR3 sequence is CASSRWGGDSPLHF. CDR3 DNA sequence: TGTGCCAGCAGTCGATGGGGGGGCGATTCACCCCTCCACTTT.

The J gene is TRBJ2-6, the V gene TRBV5-1; D is possibly TRBD2 (5 bases). Germline V lookup: CDR1 SGHRS, CDR2 YFSETQ. The CDR3 runs to 16 residues. V was shortened by 5 bases and J by 1 base, with 13 bases between the two germline ends. The CDR3 loop reads CASREVRPSGANVLTF. The DNA of the CDR3 is TGCGCCAGCAGGGAGGTGAGACCTTCTGGGGCCAACGTCCTGACTTTC.

This chain uses TRBV3-1 with TRBJ1-3; D not certain. The CDR3 length is 15 residues. V shed 4 bases and J shed 0 bases, with 10 bases lying between them. Per the germline V gene, CDR1 is LGHDT and CDR2 is YNNKEL (reference sequence). CDR3 in amino acids: CASSPSGLSGNTIYF. DNA for the CDR3: TGTGCCAGCAGCCCCTCCGGACTCTCTGGAAACACCATATATTTT.

This clonotype was counted only a few times. V gene TRBV10-3 combines with J gene TRBJ1-3; 8 nucleotides align to TRBD1. This CDR3 has 16 amino acids. Looked up from germline, CDR1 is ENHRY and CDR2 is SYGVKD. With 6 bases clipped from V and 0 bases from J, the junction kept 7 bases outside the gene matches. The CDR3 bases are TGTGCCATCAGGCAGGGGGCTTTTAGCTCTGGAAACACCATATATTTT. Translated, it gives CAIRQGAFSSGNTIYF.

V is TRBV20-1 and J is TRBJ2-5, with a weak D call TRBD2 (5 bases). Per the germline V gene, CDR1 is DFQATT and CDR2 is SNEGSKA (reference sequence). V was shortened by 3 bases and J by 1 base, with 9 bases between the two germline ends. The CDR3 length is 13 residues. The DNA for the CDR3 is TGCAGTGCTAGTGGCCTAGCCCAAGAGACCCAGTACTTC. Protein: CSASGLAQETQYF.

The chain links TRBV19 to TRBJ1-2; possible D gene TRBD1, 5 bases. The CDR3 sequence is 15 residues long. With 8 bases removed from V and 2 bases from J, the gap between germline ends came to 18 bases. The germline V gene encodes CDR1 LNHDA and CDR2 SQIVND (reference sequence). The CDR3 region is CASSTRTPRNYGYTF. CDR3 nucleotide sequence: TGTGCCAGTTCCACTCGGACACCGAGGAACTATGGCTACACCTTC.

This clonotype was counted a few times. V is TRBV3-1 and J is TRBJ2-3, with 8 bases lining up with TRBD2. The germline CDR1 and CDR2 sequences are LGHDT and YNNKEL (reference sequence). This CDR3 has 14 residues. Germline trimming cut 4 bases from V and 5 bases from J; bases unmatched to any gene: 5. The CDR3 sequence: CASSLASGRDTQYF. As DNA, the CDR3 is TGTGCCAGCAGCCTCGCCAGCGGGAGAGATACGCAGTATTTT.

This clonotype was counted ten times or more. This chain links TRBV7-9 with TRBJ1-1, with a weak D call TRBD1 (5 bases). Germline V gene lookup returns CDR1 SEHNR and CDR2 FQNEAQ (reference sequence). V shed 5 bases and J shed 3 bases, with 16 bases lying between them. The CDR3 spans 15 residues. The CDR3 nucleotides read TGTGCCAGCAGCCAGATCCGGGGGTTGGACACTGAAGCTTTCTTT. It specifies CASSQIRGLDTEAFF.

The table lists this clonotype with a few counts. The chain links TRBV6-1 to TRBJ1-4; a weak D match, TRBD1 (6 bases). V was trimmed by 6 bases and J by 5 bases, leaving 13 bases between them. CDR1 and CDR2 from the germline V gene are MNHNS and SASEGT. This CDR3 comprises 14 residues. CDR3 coding DNA: TGTGCCAGCAGACCTACAGGGCGCAATGAAAAACTGTTTTTT. Protein: CASRPTGRNEKLFF.

The CDR3 DNA is TGTGCCAGCAGCTTGCTAGCGGGAGTCACCGGGGAGCTGTTTTTT. Translating it yields CASSLLAGVTGELFF. The chain carries TRBV7-9 and TRBJ2-2, with 10 bases identical to TRBD2. The CDR3 covers 15 residues. Germline CDR1 SEHNR, CDR2 FQNEAQ (reference sequence). The trim removed 3 bases at V and 4 bases at J, leaving 2 bases unmatched.

This clonotype was seen only once. The chain has TRBV5-1 and TRBJ2-3; possible D gene TRBD2, 6 bases. V was cut by 4 bases and J by 3 bases, with 15 bases left in between. Per the germline V gene, CDR1 is SGHRS and CDR2 is YFSETQ. The CDR3 contains 15 residues. This CDR3 is CASSLPGGATDTQYF. The CDR3 DNA reads TGCGCCAGCAGCCTGCCCGGAGGGGCGACAGATACGCAGTATTTT.

This clonotype was seen many times. This chain connects TRBV28 to TRBJ1-1; 7 bases fit TRBD1. The CDR3 totals 13 residues. Trimming took 2 bases from V and 9 from J; bases not matched to a gene: 6. Germline V gene sequence: CDR1 MDHEN, CDR2 SYDVKM. The CDR3: CASSLRVRGQAFF. In DNA, the CDR3 is TGTGCCAGCAGTTTACGAGTAAGGGGGCAAGCTTTCTTT.

Many counts were recorded for this clonotype. The chain combines TRBV20-1 with TRBJ2-7; TRBD2 might be the D (6 bases). V dropped 7 bases and J dropped 1 base, with 11 bases sitting between them. The CDR3 extends over 12 amino acids. Germline assignment: CDR1 DFQATT and CDR2 SNEGSKA (reference sequence). The CDR3 nucleotides are TGCAGTGTCATTAGCGGATCCTACGAGCAGTACTTC. Translating gives CSVISGSYEQYF.

This clonotype was counted between two and nine times. V is TRBV2 and J is TRBJ2-1; 8 bases agree with TRBD1. The CDR3 is 14 residues long. J was trimmed by 3 bases and V by 8 bases; bases with no gene match: 6. The germline CDR1 and CDR2 sequences are SNHLY and FYNNEI. The CDR3: CASGRTGFYNEQFF. DNA of the CDR3: TGTGCCAGCGGTCGGACAGGGTTCTACAATGAGCAGTTCTTC.

This rearrangement joins TRBV6-1 to TRBJ2-1, with 13 bases lining up with TRBD2. In germline, CDR1 is MNHNS, CDR2 SASEGT. The CDR3 loop spans 20 amino acids. The V segment lost 5 bases and the J segment 3 bases; nucleotides outside the gene matches: 16. CDR3 in amino acids: CASSPQGLGLAGVGYNEQFF. DNA for the CDR3: TGTGCCAGCAGTCCTCAAGGCCTCGGACTAGCGGGAGTAGGCTACAATGAGCAGTTCTTC.

The gene calls are TRBV19 and TRBJ1-3; D might be TRBD1 (5 bases). The CDR3 is 13 residues long. V gave up 6 bases and J gave up 7 bases, with 13 bases separating them. Germline V gene data show CDR1 as LNHDA and CDR2 as SQIVND (reference sequence). As DNA, the CDR3 is TGTGCCAGTAGCCCCGGGACTTCCAACACCATATATTTT. Encoded protein: CASSPGTSNTIYF.

In this sample, this clonotype turned up many times. The chain carries TRBV12-5 and TRBJ1-1; TRBD1 is a possible D gene (6 bases). The V gene lost 6 bases and the J gene lost 7 bases, with 12 bases spanning the gap. Germline CDR1 LGHNT, CDR2 FRNRAP. The CDR3 length is 12 residues. The CDR3 DNA is TGTGCTAGTGGAAGGGACAATCGTGAAGCTTTCTTT. It specifies CASGRDNREAFF.

This clonotype was seen only a few times. J is TRBJ2-7 and V is TRBV7-2, with 13 positions matching TRBD2. CDR1 SGHTA and CDR2 FQGNSA come from the germline V gene. The ends lost 5 bases at V and 12 bases at J; junction bases unmatched: 7. This CDR3 spans 13 amino acids. CDR3 DNA sequence: TGTGCCAGCAGCCATACTAGCGGGAGGGGGCCGTACTTC. Its translation: CASSHTSGRGPYF.

This clonotype was recorded at least ten times. V gene TRBV7-2 combines with J gene TRBJ2-3; 8 bases match TRBD2. The CDR3 totals 16 residues. Per the germline V gene, CDR1 is SGHTA and CDR2 is FQGNSA. The ends lost 4 bases at V and 2 bases at J; junction bases unmatched: 8. This CDR3 is CASSSAGLVVTDTQYF. CDR3 DNA sequence: TGTGCCAGCAGCTCGGCGGGACTAGTGGTCACAGATACGCAGTATTTT.

This clonotype was detected many times. V usage is TRBV2 and J usage is TRBJ1-1; D is uncertain. Germline V gene lookup returns CDR1 SNHLY and CDR2 FYNNEI. This CDR3 spans 12 amino acids. Trimming left V 4 bases short and J 6 bases short, with 9 bases between. Here the CDR3 reads CASSGSGPEAFF. CDR3 sequence (DNA): TGTGCCAGCAGTGGATCGGGCCCTGAAGCTTTCTTT.

V is TRBV10-2 and J is TRBJ2-3; TRBD1 might be the D (6 bases). Germline lookup yields CDR1 WSHSY and CDR2 SAAADI. This CDR3 has 15 amino acids. V lost 0 bases and J 1 base, leaving 8 bases between the germline ends. This CDR3 is CASSESNRGTDTQYF. DNA for the CDR3: TGCGCCAGCAGTGAGTCGAACAGGGGCACAGATACGCAGTATTTT.

The J gene is TRBJ2-7, the V gene TRBV6-9; 10 bases align to TRBD1. Germline V CDR1 and CDR2: MNHGY, SVAAGI. V was pared by 4 bases and J by 6 bases, with 3 bases of the junction left unmatched. There are 13 residues in the CDR3. CDR3 sequence (DNA): TGTGCCAGCAGTTTAAGGACAGGGGGCGAGCAGTACTTC. Protein: CASSLRTGGEQYF.

This clonotype appeared a few times. The chain employs TRBV15 and TRBJ2-3, with unresolved D. CDR1 and CDR2 from the germline V gene are LNHNV and YYDKDF (reference sequence). The CDR3 has 15 amino acids. V gave up 1 base and J gave up 4 bases, with 12 bases separating them. The CDR3, as DNA: TGTGCCACCAGCAGAGTAGCAAGGGAATCAGATACGCAGTATTTT. It codes for CATSRVARESDTQYF.

A word on this clonotype: This may come from a read error, since a much larger clone is one base off. The chain combines TRBV28 with TRBJ1-1; D call uncertain. CDR3 length equals 15 residues. Germline lookup yields CDR1 MDHEN and CDR2 SYDVKM. V lost 5 bases and J 3 bases, leaving 16 bases between the germline ends. CDR3: CASSARDGYYTEAFF. In DNA, the CDR3 is TGTGCCAGCAGTGCCCGAGACGGGTACTACACTGAAGCTTTCTTT.

The sample holds a few counts of this clonotype. The chain combines TRBV7-8 with TRBJ1-5; weak D call: TRBD1 (6 bases). V shed 0 bases and J shed 1 base, with 13 bases lying between them. CDR3 length: 17 residues. Germline CDR1 is SGHVS and CDR2 is FQNEAQ. CDR3 protein: CASSLAVWQGSNQPQHF. The CDR3 DNA follows: TGTGCCAGCAGCTTAGCGGTCTGGCAGGGGAGCAATCAGCCCCAGCATTTT.

J is TRBJ2-2 and V is TRBV28, with 9 bases fitting TRBD2. Germline V gene data show CDR1 as MDHEN and CDR2 as SYDVKM. With 11 bases clipped from V and 1 base from J, the junction kept 8 bases outside the gene matches. This CDR3 contains 15 residues. In DNA form, the CDR3 reads TGTGCCGCGAAAGGACTAGCGATGAACACCGGGGAGCTGTTTTTT. It is translated as CAAKGLAMNTGELFF.

For this clonotype: One end of the junction varies from germline; a read error may be responsible. J is TRBJ2-2 and V is TRBV11-3; tentatively, D is TRBD1 (6 bases). Germline CDR1 reads SGHNT; CDR2 reads YENEEA. This CDR3 contains 14 residues. The CDR3 DNA reads TGTGCCAGCAGCTTAGATCCAGGGGTCGGGGAGCCGTTTTTT. Its translation is CASSLDPGVGEPFF. The full variable domain, in which reference TRBV11-3 and TRBJ2-2 provide the parts outside the CDR3, is EAGVVQSPRYKIIEKKQPVAFWCNPISGHNTLYWYLQNLGQGPELLIRYENEEAVDDSQLPKDRFSAERLKGVDSTLKIQPAELGDSAVYLCASSLDPGVGEPFFGEGSRLTVL.

The chain combines TRBV30 with TRBJ2-1; tentatively, D is TRBD2 (5 bases). Trimming pared 5 bases from V and 8 bases from J, leaving 19 bases between. Germline V gives CDR1 GTSNPN, CDR2 SVGIG (reference sequence). The CDR3 loop spans 14 amino acids. The CDR3 DNA reads TGTGCCTGGGGTGCCGGCAGCGGTACGTATGAGCAGTTCTTC. Its protein product is CAWGAGSGTYEQFF.